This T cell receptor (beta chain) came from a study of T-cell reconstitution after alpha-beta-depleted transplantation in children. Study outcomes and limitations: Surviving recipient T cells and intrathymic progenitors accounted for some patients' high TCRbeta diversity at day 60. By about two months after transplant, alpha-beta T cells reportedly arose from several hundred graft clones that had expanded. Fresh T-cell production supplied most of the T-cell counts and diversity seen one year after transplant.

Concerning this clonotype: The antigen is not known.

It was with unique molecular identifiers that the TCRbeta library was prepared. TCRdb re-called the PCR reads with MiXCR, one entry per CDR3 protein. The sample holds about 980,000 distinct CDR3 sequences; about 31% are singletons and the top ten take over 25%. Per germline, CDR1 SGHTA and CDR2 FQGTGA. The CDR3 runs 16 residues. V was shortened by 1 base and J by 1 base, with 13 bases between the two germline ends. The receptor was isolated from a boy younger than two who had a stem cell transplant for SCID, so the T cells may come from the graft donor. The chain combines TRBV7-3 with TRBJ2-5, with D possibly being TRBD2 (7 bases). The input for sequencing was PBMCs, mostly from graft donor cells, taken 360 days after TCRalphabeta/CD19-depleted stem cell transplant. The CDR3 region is CASSLSAGAVQETQYF. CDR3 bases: TGTGCCAGCAGCTTAAGCGCGGGGGCGGTCCAAGAGACCCAGTACTTC.